The sequence of this T cell receptor beta chain was determined in a study of shared clonotypes between healthy human individuals. CDR3 size: 19 residues. On this clone: The antigen remains undetermined.

Findings and limits, study-wide: Among several donors, about 4.6% of naive CD4 clonotypes were found in common.

It was across several immunoSEQ plates that each subset's genomic DNA was evenly split. Here immunoSEQ multiplex PCR was the method, and the copy in TCRdb shows in-frame clones only, minus some. The sample has about 330,000 clones, around nine tenths seen once. This chain uses TRBV21-1 with TRBJ2-3; the D call TRBD1 from the table was never checked on the DNA. TRBV21-1 constitutes a pseudogene. Sample: memory CD8+ T cells sorted from blood. Subset defined: CD45RO+ cells pooled with CCR7-negative TemRA cells. This receptor was identified in a man aged 18-30 years in good health. Written as DNA, the CDR3 is TGTGCCAGCAGCTACACCGGACAGGGTGCGTCTATACCCACAGATACGCAGTATTTT. This sequence encodes CASSYTGQGASIPTDTQYF.